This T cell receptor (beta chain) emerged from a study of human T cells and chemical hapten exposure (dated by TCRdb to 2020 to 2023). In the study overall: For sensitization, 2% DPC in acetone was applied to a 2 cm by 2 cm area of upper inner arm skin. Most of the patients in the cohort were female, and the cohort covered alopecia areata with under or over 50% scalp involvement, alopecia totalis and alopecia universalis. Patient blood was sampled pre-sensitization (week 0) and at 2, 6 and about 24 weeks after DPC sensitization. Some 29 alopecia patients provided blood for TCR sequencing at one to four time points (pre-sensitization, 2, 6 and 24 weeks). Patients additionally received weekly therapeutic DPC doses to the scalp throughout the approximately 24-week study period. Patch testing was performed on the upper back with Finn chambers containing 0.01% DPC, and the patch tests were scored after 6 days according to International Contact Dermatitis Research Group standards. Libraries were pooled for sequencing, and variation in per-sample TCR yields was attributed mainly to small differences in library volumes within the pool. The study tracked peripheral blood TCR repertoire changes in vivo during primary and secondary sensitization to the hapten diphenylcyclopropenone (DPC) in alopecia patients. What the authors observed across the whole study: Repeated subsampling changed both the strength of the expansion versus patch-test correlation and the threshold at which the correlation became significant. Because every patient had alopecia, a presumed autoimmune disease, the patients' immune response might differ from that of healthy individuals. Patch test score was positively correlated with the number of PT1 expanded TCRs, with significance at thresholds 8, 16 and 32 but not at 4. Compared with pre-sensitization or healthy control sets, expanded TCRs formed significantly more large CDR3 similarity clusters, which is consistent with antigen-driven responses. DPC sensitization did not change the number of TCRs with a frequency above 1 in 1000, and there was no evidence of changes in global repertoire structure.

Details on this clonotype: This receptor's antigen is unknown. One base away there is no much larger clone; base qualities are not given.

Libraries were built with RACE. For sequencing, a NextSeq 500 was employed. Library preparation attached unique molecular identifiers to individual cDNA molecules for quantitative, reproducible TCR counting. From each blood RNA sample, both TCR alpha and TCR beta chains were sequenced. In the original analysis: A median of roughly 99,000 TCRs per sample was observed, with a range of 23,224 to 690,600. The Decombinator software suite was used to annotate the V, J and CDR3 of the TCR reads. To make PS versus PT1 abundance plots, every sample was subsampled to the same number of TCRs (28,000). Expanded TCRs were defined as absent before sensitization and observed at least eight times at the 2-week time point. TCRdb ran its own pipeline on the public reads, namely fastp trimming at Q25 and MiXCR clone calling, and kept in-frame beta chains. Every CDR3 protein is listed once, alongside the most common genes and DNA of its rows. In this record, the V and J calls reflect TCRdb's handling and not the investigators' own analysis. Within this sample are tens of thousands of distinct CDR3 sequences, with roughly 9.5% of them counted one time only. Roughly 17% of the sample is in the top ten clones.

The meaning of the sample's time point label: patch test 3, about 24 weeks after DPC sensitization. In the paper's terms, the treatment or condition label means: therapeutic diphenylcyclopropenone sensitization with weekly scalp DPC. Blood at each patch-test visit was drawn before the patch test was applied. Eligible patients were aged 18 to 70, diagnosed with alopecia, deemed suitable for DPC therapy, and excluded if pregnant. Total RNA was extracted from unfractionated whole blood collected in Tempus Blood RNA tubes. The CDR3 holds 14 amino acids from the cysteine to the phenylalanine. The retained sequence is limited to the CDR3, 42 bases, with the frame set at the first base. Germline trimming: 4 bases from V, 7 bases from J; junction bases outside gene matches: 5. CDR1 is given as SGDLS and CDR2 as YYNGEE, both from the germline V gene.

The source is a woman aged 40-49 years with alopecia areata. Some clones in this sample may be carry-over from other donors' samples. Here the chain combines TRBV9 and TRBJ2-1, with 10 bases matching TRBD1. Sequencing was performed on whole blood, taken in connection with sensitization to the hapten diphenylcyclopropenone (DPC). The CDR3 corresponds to CASSPWTGGNEQFF. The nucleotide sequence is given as TGTGCCAGCAGCCCGTGGACAGGGGGGAATGAGCAGTTCTTC.